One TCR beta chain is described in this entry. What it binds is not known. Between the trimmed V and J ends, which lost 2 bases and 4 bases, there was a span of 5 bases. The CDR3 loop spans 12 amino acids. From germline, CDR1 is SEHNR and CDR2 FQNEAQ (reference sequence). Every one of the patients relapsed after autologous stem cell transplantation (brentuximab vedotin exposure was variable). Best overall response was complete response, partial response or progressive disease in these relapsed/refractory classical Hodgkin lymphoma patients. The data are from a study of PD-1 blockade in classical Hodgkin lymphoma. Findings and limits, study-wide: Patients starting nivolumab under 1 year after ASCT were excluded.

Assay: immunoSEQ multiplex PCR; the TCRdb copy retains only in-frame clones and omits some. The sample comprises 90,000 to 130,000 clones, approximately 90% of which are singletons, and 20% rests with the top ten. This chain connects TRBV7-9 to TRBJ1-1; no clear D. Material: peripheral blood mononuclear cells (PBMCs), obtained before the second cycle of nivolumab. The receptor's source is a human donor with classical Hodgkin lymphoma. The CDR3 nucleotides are TGTGCCAGCAGCTTAATTGGCACTGAAGCTTTCTTT. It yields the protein CASSLIGTEAFF.